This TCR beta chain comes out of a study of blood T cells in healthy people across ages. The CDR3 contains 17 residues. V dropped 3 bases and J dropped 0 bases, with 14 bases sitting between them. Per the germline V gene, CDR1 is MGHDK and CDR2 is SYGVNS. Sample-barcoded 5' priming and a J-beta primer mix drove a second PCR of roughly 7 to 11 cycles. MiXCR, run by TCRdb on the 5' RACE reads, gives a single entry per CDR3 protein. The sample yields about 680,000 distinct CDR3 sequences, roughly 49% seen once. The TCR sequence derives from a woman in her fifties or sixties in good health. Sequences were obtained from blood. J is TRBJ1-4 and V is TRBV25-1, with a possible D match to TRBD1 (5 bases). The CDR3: CASSDYESGPTNEKLFF. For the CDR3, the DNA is TGTGCCAGCAGTGACTATGAGTCGGGGCCAACTAATGAAAAACTGTTTTTT.